A selection of T cell receptor beta chains follows, all from one sample in a study of OX40 agonist ivuxolimab in advanced cancers. Sequencing was performed with immunoSEQ multiplex PCR; in TCRdb, only in-frame clones are kept and a portion is missing. The table shows 45,000 to 50,000 clones, with 89% occurring only once. This material consisted of CD4+ or CD8+ T cells sorted from blood, taken in a trial of the OX40 agonist ivuxolimab. The receptor source for this set is an adult with an advanced solid tumor such as melanoma, head and neck, liver or kidney cancer. The CDR3 runs from the conserved cysteine through the conserved F or W. Each record gives: clone size, D gene, J gene, V gene, CDR3 DNA, CDR3 protein. The D gene is left open where the match is weak. Part of the rows lack a size; the others show once, few, many or a class for expanded clones.

size: .
D: .
J: TRBJ2-3
V: TRBV6-5
DNA: TGTGCCAGCAGCGGCGGTCCAAGAAGCACAGATACGCAGTATTTT
CDR3: CASSGGPRSTDTQYF

size: .
D: .
J: TRBJ2-2
V: TRBV13
DNA: TGTGCCAGCAGCTTAGACGGGGAGCTGTTTTTT
CDR3: CASSLDGELFF

size: few
D: .
J: TRBJ1-5
V: TRBV18
DNA: TGTGCCAGCTCACCATCCGATCAGCCCCAGCATTTT
CDR3: CASSPSDQPQHF

size: .
D: .
J: TRBJ1-6
V: TRBV19
DNA: TGTGCCAGTAGCCCCTATATGGGGGGAGAACCCCTCCACTTT
CDR3: CASSPYMGGEPLHF

size: .
D: .
J: TRBJ1-4
V: TRBV4-2
DNA: TGTGCCAGCAGCCGTCAGGGGACTAATGAAAAACTGTTTTTT
CDR3: CASSRQGTNEKLFF

size: .
D: .
J: TRBJ2-7
V: TRBV4-1
DNA: TGCGCCAGCAGCCAAGTGGGGGACGAGCAGTACTTC
CDR3: CASSQVGDEQYF

size: once
D: TRBD1
J: TRBJ1-1
V: TRBV27
DNA: TGTGCCACCGAGGGTAGCGGGACAGGGGGCCCGTGGGGCGAAGCTTTCTTT
CDR3: CATEGSGTGGPWGEAFF

size: .
D: TRBD2
J: TRBJ2-3
V: TRBV29-1
DNA: TGCAGCGTTGAAGAGTCCAGCGGGAAAACAGATACGCAGTATTTT
CDR3: CSVEESSGKTDTQYF

size: .
D: .
J: TRBJ1-1
V: TRBV5-5
DNA: TGTGCCAGCAGCTTTCTCACTGAAGCTTTCTTT
CDR3: CASSFLTEAFF

size: .
D: .
J: TRBJ2-1
V: TRBV13
DNA: TGTGCCAGCAGCTTAGGCCATGAGCAGTTCTTC
CDR3: CASSLGHEQFF

size: .
D: TRBD2
J: TRBJ2-7
V: TRBV6-5
DNA: TGTGCCAGCAGCCCGGGGGGGTCCTACGAGCAGTACTTC
CDR3: CASSPGGSYEQYF

size: few
D: .
J: TRBJ2-7
V: TRBV7-9
DNA: TGTGCCAGCAGCCCAGCCCATTTTGGACAGTCAAGGTACGAGCAGTACTTC
CDR3: CASSPAHFGQSRYEQYF

size: .
D: .
J: TRBJ1-1
V: TRBV6-5
DNA: TGTGCCAGCAGTTACCAAGCTTTCAACACTGAAGCTTTCTTT
CDR3: CASSYQAFNTEAFF

size: .
D: .
J: TRBJ2-1
V: TRBV7-2
DNA: TGTGCCAGCAGCTTAGGGGGGGCGATGGCTGACTATGAGCAGTTCTTC
CDR3: CASSLGGAMADYEQFF

size: .
D: TRBD1
J: TRBJ1-5
V: TRBV7-8
DNA: TGTGCCAGCAGATCCGGACAGGGTCTCGGGGCCCAGCATTTT
CDR3: CASRSGQGLGAQHF

size: .
D: TRBD1
J: TRBJ2-7
V: TRBV4-3
DNA: TGCGCCAGCAGCCCCAGACAGGGTTACTCCTACGAGCAGTACTTC
CDR3: CASSPRQGYSYEQYF

size: .
D: TRBD2
J: TRBJ2-3
V: TRBV11-3
DNA: TGTGCCAGCAGCTCCCGAGGTAGCGGGAGACCAGTTAATCCAGATACGCAGTATTTT
CDR3: CASSSRGSGRPVNPDTQYF

size: .
D: .
J: TRBJ1-2
V: TRBV9
DNA: TGTGCCAGCAGCGTTACAGGGATAGGGGGCTACACCTTC
CDR3: CASSVTGIGGYTF

size: .
D: .
J: TRBJ1-1
V: TRBV9
DNA: TGTGCCAGCAGCGTAGAGCCAGGAGGGATTTTAACTGAAGCTTTCTTT
CDR3: CASSVEPGGILTEAFF

size: .
D: .
J: TRBJ2-1
V: TRBV21-1
DNA: TGTGCCACCCTGGACAGGGGGCTTTACAATGAGCAGTTCTTC
CDR3: CATLDRGLYNEQFF

size: .
D: TRBD1
J: TRBJ1-1
V: TRBV7-9
DNA: TGTGCCAGCAGCCGGGACAGGGGAAGGGTGGGAAACACTGAAGCTTTCTTT
CDR3: CASSRDRGRVGNTEAFF

size: few
D: .
J: TRBJ1-4
V: TRBV13
DNA: TGTGCCAGCAGCTTACGCGGTGCAACTAATGAAAAACTGTTTTTT
CDR3: CASSLRGATNEKLFF

size: .
D: .
J: TRBJ1-2
V: TRBV2
DNA: TGTGCCAGCAGTCCAGGGCTGAACTATGGCTACACCTTC
CDR3: CASSPGLNYGYTF

size: .
D: .
J: TRBJ2-7
V: TRBV11-2
DNA: TGTGCCAGCAGCTTGGCGGCGGGACAGCGTTACGAGCAGTACTTC
CDR3: CASSLAAGQRYEQYF

size: .
D: .
J: TRBJ1-1
V: TRBV5-6
DNA: TGTGCCAGCAGCTTAACGAACACTGAAGCTTTCTTT
CDR3: CASSLTNTEAFF

size: .
D: .
J: TRBJ2-4
V: TRBV30
DNA: TGTGCCTGGAGTGTTCTGGGGACGGCTCCCGACATTCAGTACTTC
CDR3: CAWSVLGTAPDIQYF

size: .
D: .
J: TRBJ1-6
V: TRBV5-4
DNA: TGTGCCAGCAGCTTCGGCACCGGGGGACCCCTCCACTTT
CDR3: CASSFGTGGPLHF

size: once
D: .
J: TRBJ2-7
V: TRBV4-2
DNA: TGTGCCAGCAGCCCGGACAACTCCTACGAGCAGTACTTC
CDR3: CASSPDNSYEQYF

size: once
D: .
J: TRBJ1-1
V: TRBV5-4
DNA: TGTGCCAGCAGCCCGAGGACAGCTGAAGCTTTCTTT
CDR3: CASSPRTAEAFF

size: .
D: .
J: TRBJ1-1
V: TRBV7-9
DNA: TGTGCCAGCAGACACCTGACAGCGATGAACACTGAAGCTTTCTTT
CDR3: CASRHLTAMNTEAFF

size: .
D: TRBD2
J: TRBJ2-5
V: TRBV7-9
DNA: TGTGCCAGCAGCCAGACTAGCGGGGGGGAGCAAGAGACCCAGTACTTC
CDR3: CASSQTSGGEQETQYF

size: .
D: .
J: TRBJ2-1
V: TRBV11-1
DNA: TGTGCCAGCAGCTTAGTGGATAATGAGCAGTTCTTC
CDR3: CASSLVDNEQFF

size: .
D: .
J: TRBJ2-1
V: TRBV11-3
DNA: TGTGCCAGCAGGGCGAAATATCTAACCTACAATGAGCAGTTCTTC
CDR3: CASRAKYLTYNEQFF

size: once
D: .
J: TRBJ1-1
V: TRBV6-5
DNA: TGTGCCAGCAGCCCGAACGGGGACACTGAAGCTTTCTTT
CDR3: CASSPNGDTEAFF

size: .
D: TRBD1
J: TRBJ2-1
V: TRBV5-6
DNA: TGTGCCAGCAGCTTAATTTATGGGACAGGGGGCTCCTACAATGAGCAGTTCTTC
CDR3: CASSLIYGTGGSYNEQFF

size: once
D: TRBD2
J: TRBJ2-3
V: TRBV27
DNA: TGTGCCAGCAGATCAACACCGGGACTAGCAAGCACAGATACGCAGTATTTT
CDR3: CASRSTPGLASTDTQYF

size: once
D: .
J: TRBJ2-5
V: TRBV9
DNA: TGTGCCAGCAGCGTAGAGGTGGGTTTTAAGACCCAGTACTTC
CDR3: CASSVEVGFKTQYF

size: .
D: .
J: TRBJ2-3
V: TRBV7-3
DNA: TGTGCCAGCAGCTCAAGCGGTTCCACAGATACGCAGTATTTT
CDR3: CASSSSGSTDTQYF

size: once
D: .
J: TRBJ2-1
V: TRBV19
DNA: TGTGCCAGTGCGGACAGAGTATACAATGAGCAGTTCTTC
CDR3: CASADRVYNEQFF

size: .
D: .
J: TRBJ1-1
V: TRBV7-6
DNA: TGTGCCAGCAGCTCCTCTCAAAACACTGAAGCTTTCTTT
CDR3: CASSSSQNTEAFF

size: .
D: .
J: TRBJ1-2
V: TRBV9
DNA: TGTGCCAGCAGCGTATCATCGGGGGAGAACTATGGCTACACCTTC
CDR3: CASSVSSGENYGYTF

size: .
D: .
J: TRBJ1-1
V: TRBV30
DNA: TGTGCCTGGAGTGTCATGGGTTTACCGTCAACTTTCTTT
CDR3: CAWSVMGLPSTFF

size: .
D: .
J: TRBJ1-1
V: TRBV4-3
DNA: TGCGCCAGCAGCCAAGAAGCGGGACTGAACACTGAAGCTTTCTTT
CDR3: CASSQEAGLNTEAFF

size: .
D: TRBD2
J: TRBJ2-1
V: TRBV19
DNA: TGTGCCAGTAGCATTGGGACTAGCGGGAGCAATGAGCAGTTCTTC
CDR3: CASSIGTSGSNEQFF

size: .
D: .
J: TRBJ1-1
V: TRBV10-3
DNA: TGTGCCATCAGTGAGGGCTGGGCGGGCACTGAAGCTTTCTTT
CDR3: CAISEGWAGTEAFF

size: .
D: .
J: TRBJ1-1
V: TRBV7-3
DNA: TGTGCCAGCAGCCTGATCGGAGGAAACACTGAAGCTTTCTTT
CDR3: CASSLIGGNTEAFF

size: .
D: .
J: TRBJ1-1
V: TRBV18
DNA: TGTGCCAGCTCACCGTCGAATGAAGCTTTCTTT
CDR3: CASSPSNEAFF

size: .
D: TRBD2
J: TRBJ2-5
V: TRBV19
DNA: TGTGCCAGTAGTACCGAACTAGCGGGAGTTGAGACCCAGTACTTC
CDR3: CASSTELAGVETQYF